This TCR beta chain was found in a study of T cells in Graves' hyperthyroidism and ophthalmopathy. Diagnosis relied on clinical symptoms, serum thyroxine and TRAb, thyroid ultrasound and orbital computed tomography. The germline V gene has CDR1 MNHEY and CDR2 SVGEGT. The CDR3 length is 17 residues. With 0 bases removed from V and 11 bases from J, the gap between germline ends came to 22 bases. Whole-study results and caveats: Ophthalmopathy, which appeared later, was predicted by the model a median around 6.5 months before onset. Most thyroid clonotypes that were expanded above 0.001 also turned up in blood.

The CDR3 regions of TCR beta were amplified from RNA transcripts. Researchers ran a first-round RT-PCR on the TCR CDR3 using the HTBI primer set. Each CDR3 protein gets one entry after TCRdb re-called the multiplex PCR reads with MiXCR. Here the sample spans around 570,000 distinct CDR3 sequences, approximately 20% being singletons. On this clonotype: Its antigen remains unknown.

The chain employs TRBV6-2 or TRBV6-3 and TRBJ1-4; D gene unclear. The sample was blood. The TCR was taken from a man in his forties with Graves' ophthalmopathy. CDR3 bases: TGTGCCAGCAGTTACTCGAGGACGGCGATTATTGGTTTGAAACTGTTTTTT. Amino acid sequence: CASSYSRTAIIGLKLFF.